Below are 19 T cell receptor beta chains sequenced from a single sample in a study of cytomegalovirus exposure and HLA in healthy donors. 13 Jbeta primers and 60 Vbeta primers were used for the PCR. Using immunoSEQ multiplex PCR, the repertoire was profiled, and TCRdb retains in-frame clones only, with some absent. The sample shows 180,000 or so clones, around 80% of them seen only once. Sequences were obtained from PBMCs. The receptors stem from a woman between 50 and 59 years old in good health and CMV-seropositive.

The chain joins TRBV7-9 to TRBJ1-1; 8 bases are a match to TRBD1. The CDR3 is 15 amino acids. Germline assignment: CDR1 SEHNR and CDR2 FQNEAQ (reference sequence). V was pared by 5 bases and J by 11 bases, with 16 bases of the junction left unmatched. CDR3 in amino acids: CASSGPTGGTKKAFF. CDR3 DNA sequence: TGTGCCAGCAGCGGGCCCACAGGGGGGACTAAGAAGGCTTTCTTT. The full variable domain, completed using reference TRBV7-9 and TRBJ1-1, is DTGVSQNPRHKITKRGQNVTFRCDPISEHNRLYWYRQTLGQGPEFLTYFQNEAQLEKSRLLSDRFSAERPKGSFSTLEIQRTEQGDSAMYLCASSGPTGGTKKAFFGQGTRLTVV.

The chain links TRBV18 to TRBJ2-7, with TRBD2 matching 11 bases. V lost 3 bases and J lost 2; bases outside the gene matches: 0. Germline-derived CDR1 and CDR2 are KGHSH and LQKENI. This CDR3 has 14 amino acids. CDR3 loop: CASSPSGGAYEQYF. In DNA, the CDR3 is TGTGCCAGCTCACCTAGCGGGGGGGCCTACGAGCAGTACTTC.

The chain employs TRBV5-1 and TRBJ2-7; D possibly corresponds to TRBD1 (5 bases). Germline loops: CDR1 SGHRS, CDR2 YFSETQ. The CDR3 runs 14 residues. Trimming cost V 0 bases and J 3 bases, with 10 bases left between them. CDR3 sequence (DNA): TGCGCCAGCAGCTTGGGGCAGGGTATCTACGAGCAGTACTTC. It yields the protein CASSLGQGIYEQYF.

The CDR3 loop reads CASSPGRGIYNEQFF. The CDR3 nucleotides read TGTGCCAGCAGCCCGGGAAGAGGGATCTACAATGAGCAGTTCTTC. The V call is TRBV5-4, the J call TRBJ2-1; D may be TRBD2 (5 bases). Germline CDR1 is SGHNT and CDR2 is YYREEE (reference sequence). The CDR3 extends over 15 amino acids. Trimming took 4 bases from V and 3 from J, leaving 14 bases between them.

The chain has TRBV2 and TRBJ2-1; TRBD2 matches 7 bases. V lost 1 base, J lost 10 bases, and 4 bases stayed unmatched. The germline gives CDR1 SNHLY, CDR2 FYNNEI. The CDR3 length is 13 residues. The CDR3 sequence: CASSEGGGREQFF. CDR3 DNA: TGTGCCAGCAGTGAAGGCGGGGGACGCGAGCAGTTCTTC.

J is TRBJ1-5 and V is TRBV2; D is unresolved. Between the trimmed V and J ends, which lost 1 base and 5 bases, there was a span of 9 bases. CDR3 size: 14 residues. Germline values: CDR1 SNHLY, CDR2 FYNNEI. CDR3 in amino acids: CASSEGGAHQPQHF. In DNA form, the CDR3 reads TGTGCCAGCAGTGAAGGGGGAGCTCATCAGCCCCAGCATTTT.

This sequence joins TRBV5-4 and TRBJ2-7; 7 positions agree with TRBD1. Germline V gives CDR1 SGHNT, CDR2 YYREEE (reference sequence). Germline trimming cut 1 base from V and 7 bases from J; bases unmatched to any gene: 8. The CDR3 consists of 14 residues. CDR3 residues: CASSLTGVLGEQYF. In DNA, the CDR3 is TGTGCCAGCAGCTTGACAGGGGTCTTGGGGGAGCAGTACTTC.

V gene TRBV11-2 combines with J gene TRBJ1-2; TRBD1 is a possible D gene (6 bases). Trimming shortened V by 4 bases and J by 14 bases, and 20 bases separated the two germline ends. This CDR3 spans 13 amino acids. The germline gives CDR1 SGHAT, CDR2 FQNNGV. CDR3 sequence reads: CASSSGFTGLETF. The CDR3 DNA reads TGTGCCAGCAGCTCCGGATTTACAGGGCTAGAAACCTTC.

The chain employs TRBV5-1 and TRBJ2-4; 11 bases align to TRBD2. The CDR3 spans 16 residues. Per germline, CDR1 SGHRS and CDR2 YFSETQ. Trimming removed 2 bases from V and 5 bases from J; junction bases left unmatched: 6. The CDR3 is CASSLLAGVGENIQYF. CDR3 DNA: TGCGCCAGCAGCTTACTAGCGGGAGTCGGGGAAAACATTCAGTACTTC.

This chain connects TRBV27 to TRBJ2-7; the D gene is possibly TRBD1 (5 bases). Trimming stripped 5 bases from V and 7 bases from J, with 18 bases between. This CDR3 has 14 residues. The V gene's germline CDR1 is MNHEY and CDR2 SMNVEV (reference sequence). The CDR3 DNA reads as TGTGCCAGCAGTCAATTCGGGCAGGGCTTGGAGCAGTACTTC. This codes for CASSQFGQGLEQYF.

V usage is TRBV10-2 and J usage is TRBJ1-1; D is perhaps TRBD1 (6 bases). This CDR3 is built from 12 residues. The V and J ends lost 9 bases and 1 base respectively, with 9 bases between them. The germline V gene has CDR1 WSHSY and CDR2 SAAADI. The CDR3 is CASAQGNTEAFF. In nucleotides, the CDR3 is TGCGCCAGTGCACAGGGGAACACTGAAGCTTTCTTT.

This rearrangement joins TRBV29-1 to TRBJ2-7; D is ambiguous. The CDR3 extends over 14 amino acids. The germline V gene encodes CDR1 SQVTM and CDR2 ANQGSEA. V shed 4 bases and J shed 3 bases, with 16 bases lying between them. As DNA, the CDR3 is TGCAGCGTTGGCTGGCAAAAAACGAACTACGAGCAGTACTTC. Protein: CSVGWQKTNYEQYF.

The chain carries TRBV5-1 and TRBJ2-2, with D maybe TRBD1 (6 bases). Per germline, CDR1 SGHRS and CDR2 YFSETQ. The length of the CDR3 is 16 residues. V was clipped by 0 bases and J by 0 bases, with 9 bases between them. The CDR3 DNA sequence: TGCGCCAGCAGCTTGGTAGGGGGTTCGAACACCGGGGAGCTGTTTTTT. This encodes CASSLVGGSNTGELFF.

Only one count was recorded for this clone. This sequence joins TRBV5-1 and TRBJ2-3; 9 bases match TRBD2. This CDR3 comprises 15 residues. Germline V gene sequence: CDR1 SGHRS, CDR2 YFSETQ. V lost 0 bases, J lost 3 bases, and 2 bases stayed unmatched. The CDR3: CASSLESGGTDTQYF. The CDR3 DNA reads as TGCGCCAGCAGCTTGGAGAGCGGGGGGACAGATACGCAGTATTTT. Full variable domain (outside the CDR3, taken from reference TRBV5-1 and TRBJ2-3): KAGVTQTPRYLIKTRGQQVTLSCSPISGHRSVSWYQQTPGQGLQFLFEYFSETQRNKGNFPGRFSGRQFSNSRSEMNVSTLELGDSALYLCASSLESGGTDTQYFGPGTRLTVL.

The chain joins TRBV6-5 to TRBJ1-5; D unresolved. The CDR3 totals 13 residues. Germline-derived CDR1 and CDR2 are MNHEY and SVGAGI. The germline V and J ends were trimmed by 5 bases and 3 bases, with 8 bases remaining between them. The CDR3 coding sequence is TGTGCCAGCAGTCCTACCTTCAATCAGCCCCAGCATTTT. This gives the protein CASSPTFNQPQHF.

V usage is TRBV5-1 and J usage is TRBJ2-1; possibly TRBD2 for D (7 bases). In germline, CDR1 is SGHRS, CDR2 YFSETQ. The CDR3 length is 14 residues. V lost 9 bases to trimming and J lost 7 bases, with 20 bases between them. CDR3 residues: CATMGAGARNEQFF. DNA of the CDR3: TGCGCCACCATGGGTGCGGGGGCGAGGAATGAGCAGTTCTTC.

The chain recombines TRBV7-9 with TRBJ1-1, with 7 bases lining up with TRBD1. The J segment lost 1 base and the V segment lost 2 bases, leaving 4 bases of the junction unmatched. The CDR3 extends over 15 amino acids. The germline gives CDR1 SEHNR, CDR2 FQNEAQ (reference sequence). The CDR3 protein is CASSLTTGRNTEAFF. The CDR3 DNA reads TGTGCCAGCAGCTTAACGACAGGGCGGAACACTGAAGCTTTCTTT.

The rearrangement links TRBV5-1 to TRBJ1-1, with TRBD1 as a possible D gene (5 bases). The CDR3 spans 12 residues. Germline V gives CDR1 SGHRS, CDR2 YFSETQ. With 5 bases removed from V and 7 bases from J, the gap between germline ends came to 12 bases. DNA for the CDR3: TGCGCCAGCAGGGTAGAACAGGATGAAGCTTTCTTT. Its translation: CASRVEQDEAFF.

This chain connects TRBV5-1 to TRBJ2-5, with 7 bases identical to TRBD1. The germline CDR1 and CDR2 sequences are SGHRS and YFSETQ. The CDR3 extends over 14 amino acids. Losses at the gene ends were 0 bases for V and 2 bases for J; bases not matched to a gene: 1. CDR3 nucleotide sequence: TGCGCCAGCAGCTTGGCAGGGGGTCAAGAGACCCAGTACTTC. Its translation is CASSLAGGQETQYF.